This T cell receptor beta chain was sequenced for a study of shared clonotypes between healthy human individuals. Study context: CD4 naive and CD4 memory each took three plates per donor, while CD8 naive took two and CD8 memory one. Whole-study findings and limits: Tissues were not sampled, only blood, and their repertoires likely differ.

As regards this clone: Its target is not known.

The germline gives CDR1 MDHEN, CDR2 SYDVKM. The V gene lost 6 bases and the J gene lost 5 bases, with 13 bases spanning the gap. This CDR3 contains 13 residues. Several immunoSEQ 96-well plates shared each subset's DNA, each plate a replicate. Assay used: immunoSEQ multiplex PCR; TCRdb lists only in-frame clones, some missing. The sample carries 500,000 or so clones, around 95% recorded once. The rearrangement links TRBV28 to TRBJ1-2; no firm D call. Sequencing input: naive CD4+ T cells sorted from blood. Subset noted: CD45RA+ positively selected. This TCR derives from a woman between 25 and 40 years old in good health. The CDR3 DNA sequence: TGTGCCAGCAGAGGTAGGCTATTGTATGGCTACACCTTC. Translation gives CASRGRLLYGYTF.